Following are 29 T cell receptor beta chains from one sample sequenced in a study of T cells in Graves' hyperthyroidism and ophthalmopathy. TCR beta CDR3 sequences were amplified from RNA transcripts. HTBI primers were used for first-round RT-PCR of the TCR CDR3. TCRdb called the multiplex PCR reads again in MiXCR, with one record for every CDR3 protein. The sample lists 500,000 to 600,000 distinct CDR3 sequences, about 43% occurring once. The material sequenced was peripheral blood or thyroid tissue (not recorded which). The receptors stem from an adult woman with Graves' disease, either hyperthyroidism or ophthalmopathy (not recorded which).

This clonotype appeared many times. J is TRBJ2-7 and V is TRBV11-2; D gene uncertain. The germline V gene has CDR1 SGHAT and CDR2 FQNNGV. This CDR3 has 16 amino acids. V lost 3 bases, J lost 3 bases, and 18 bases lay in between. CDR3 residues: CASSFRTPEYRYEQYF. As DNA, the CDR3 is TGTGCCAGCAGCTTCAGAACGCCGGAGTACCGCTACGAGCAGTACTTC.

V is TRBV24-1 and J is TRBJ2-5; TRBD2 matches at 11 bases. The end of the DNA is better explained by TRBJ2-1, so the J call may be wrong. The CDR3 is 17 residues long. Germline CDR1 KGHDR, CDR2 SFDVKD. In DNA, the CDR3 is TGTGCCACCAGTGATCCAACACTAGCGGGAGAATACAATGAGCAGTTCTTC. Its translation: CATSDPTLAGEYNEQFF.

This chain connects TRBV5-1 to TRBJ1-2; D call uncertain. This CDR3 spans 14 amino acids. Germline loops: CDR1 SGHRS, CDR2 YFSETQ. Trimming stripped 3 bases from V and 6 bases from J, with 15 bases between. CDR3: CASSYLSQLNGYTF. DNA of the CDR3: TGCGCCAGCAGCTACCTCAGTCAGCTAAATGGCTACACCTTC.

Here the CDR3 DNA reads TGTGCCAGCTCACCACCCCAAGGACAGGGCTACGAGCAGTACTTC. It yields the protein CASSPPQGQGYEQYF. The V call is TRBV2, the J call TRBJ2-7, with 8 bases lining up with TRBD1. The J segment lost 3 bases and the V segment lost 8 bases, leaving 12 bases of the junction unmatched. Per germline, CDR1 SNHLY and CDR2 FYNNEI. This CDR3 is built from 15 residues.

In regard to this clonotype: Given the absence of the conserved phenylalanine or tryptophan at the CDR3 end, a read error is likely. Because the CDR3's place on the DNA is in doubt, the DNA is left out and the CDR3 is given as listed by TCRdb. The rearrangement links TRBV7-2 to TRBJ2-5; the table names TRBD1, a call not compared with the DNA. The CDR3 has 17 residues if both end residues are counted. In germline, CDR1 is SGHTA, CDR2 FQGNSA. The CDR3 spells CASSQERSGGGGYTFGS.

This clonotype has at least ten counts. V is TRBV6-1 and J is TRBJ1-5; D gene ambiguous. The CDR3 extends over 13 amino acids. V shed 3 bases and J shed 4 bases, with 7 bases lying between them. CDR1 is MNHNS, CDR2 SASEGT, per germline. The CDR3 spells CASSELGNQPQHF. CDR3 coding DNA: TGTGCCAGCAGTGAGTTGGGAAATCAGCCCCAGCATTTT.

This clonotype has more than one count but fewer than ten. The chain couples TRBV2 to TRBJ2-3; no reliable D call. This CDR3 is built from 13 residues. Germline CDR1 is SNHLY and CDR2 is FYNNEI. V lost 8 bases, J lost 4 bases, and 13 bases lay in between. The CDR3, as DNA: TGTGCCAGCGTTGGGAACAAGGCAGATACGCAGTATTTT. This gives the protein CASVGNKADTQYF.

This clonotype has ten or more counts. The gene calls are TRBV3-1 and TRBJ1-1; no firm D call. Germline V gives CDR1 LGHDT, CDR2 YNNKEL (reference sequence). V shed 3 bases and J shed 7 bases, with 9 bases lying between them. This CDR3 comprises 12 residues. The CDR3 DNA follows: TGTGCCAGCAGCCAGGCAGGCATTGAAGCTTTCTTT. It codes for CASSQAGIEAFF.

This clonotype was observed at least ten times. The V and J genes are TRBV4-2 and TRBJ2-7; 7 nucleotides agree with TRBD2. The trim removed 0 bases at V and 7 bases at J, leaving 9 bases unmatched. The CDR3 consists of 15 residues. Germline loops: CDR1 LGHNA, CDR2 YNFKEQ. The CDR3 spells CASSQEAGRESEQYF. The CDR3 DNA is TGTGCCAGCAGCCAAGAAGCGGGGAGGGAAAGTGAGCAGTACTTC.

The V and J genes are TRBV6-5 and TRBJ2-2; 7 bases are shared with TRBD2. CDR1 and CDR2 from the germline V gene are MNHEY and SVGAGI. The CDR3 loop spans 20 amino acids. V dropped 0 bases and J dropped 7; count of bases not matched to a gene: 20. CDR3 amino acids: CASSYSIKREGRRLDGELFF. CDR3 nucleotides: TGTGCCAGCAGTTACTCGATCAAGAGGGAGGGCAGAAGGCTAGACGGGGAGCTGTTTTTT.

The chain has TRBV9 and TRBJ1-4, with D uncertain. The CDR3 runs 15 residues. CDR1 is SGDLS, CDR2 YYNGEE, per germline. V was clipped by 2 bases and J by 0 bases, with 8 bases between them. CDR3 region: CASSVMPATNEKLFF. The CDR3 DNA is TGTGCCAGCAGCGTCATGCCCGCAACTAATGAAAAACTGTTTTTT.

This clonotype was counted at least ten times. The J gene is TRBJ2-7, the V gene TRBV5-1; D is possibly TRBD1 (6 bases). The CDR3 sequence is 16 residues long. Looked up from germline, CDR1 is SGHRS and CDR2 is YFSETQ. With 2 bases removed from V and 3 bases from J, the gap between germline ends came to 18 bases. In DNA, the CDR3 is TGCGCCAGCAGCTTCACTTCTCAGGCAGGGGTCTACGAGCAGTACTTC. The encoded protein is CASSFTSQAGVYEQYF.

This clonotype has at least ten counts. The DNA of the CDR3 is TGTGCCAGCAGTTTTATAGGGGGTCGGGAGCTGTTTTTT. Residues: CASSFIGGRELFF. The V gene is TRBV12-3 or TRBV12-4, the J gene TRBJ2-2; a weak D match, TRBD1 (6 bases). This CDR3 spans 13 amino acids. V was cut by 3 bases and J by 9 bases, with 11 bases left in between.

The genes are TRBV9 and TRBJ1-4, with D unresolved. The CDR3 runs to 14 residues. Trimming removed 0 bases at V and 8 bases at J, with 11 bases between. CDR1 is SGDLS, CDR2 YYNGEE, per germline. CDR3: CASSVDGRNEKLFF. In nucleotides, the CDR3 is TGTGCCAGCAGCGTAGACGGGAGGAACGAAAAACTGTTTTTT.

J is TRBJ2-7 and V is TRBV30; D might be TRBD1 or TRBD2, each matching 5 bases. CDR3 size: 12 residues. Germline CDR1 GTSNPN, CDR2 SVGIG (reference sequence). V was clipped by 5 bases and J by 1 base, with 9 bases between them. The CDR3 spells CAWGGTSYEQYF. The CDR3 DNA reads TGTGCCTGGGGTGGGACGTCCTACGAGCAGTACTTC.

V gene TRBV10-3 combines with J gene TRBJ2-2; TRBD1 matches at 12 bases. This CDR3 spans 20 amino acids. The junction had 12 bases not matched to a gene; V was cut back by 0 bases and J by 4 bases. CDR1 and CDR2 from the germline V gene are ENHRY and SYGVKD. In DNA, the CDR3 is TGTGCCATCAGTGAGTCGGGGACAGGGGGCAGCTTAGGACCCACCGGGGAGCTGTTTTTT. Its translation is CAISESGTGGSLGPTGELFF.

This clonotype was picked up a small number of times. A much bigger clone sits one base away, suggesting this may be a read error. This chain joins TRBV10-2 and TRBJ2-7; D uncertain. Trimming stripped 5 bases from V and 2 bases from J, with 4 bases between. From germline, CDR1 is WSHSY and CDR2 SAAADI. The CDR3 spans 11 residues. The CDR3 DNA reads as TGCGCCAGCAGTTGCGCCTACGAGCAGTACTTC. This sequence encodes CASSCAYEQYF.

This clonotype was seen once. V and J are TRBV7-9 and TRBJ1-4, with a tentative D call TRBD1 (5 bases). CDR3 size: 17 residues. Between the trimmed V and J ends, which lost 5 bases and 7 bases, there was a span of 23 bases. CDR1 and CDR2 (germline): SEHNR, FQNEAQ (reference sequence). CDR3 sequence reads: CASSGQDSPSSSEKLFF. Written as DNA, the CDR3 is TGTGCCAGCAGCGGACAAGACAGCCCCTCCTCGAGTGAAAAACTGTTTTTT. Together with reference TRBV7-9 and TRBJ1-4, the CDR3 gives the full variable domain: DTGVSQNPRHKITKRGQNVTFRCDPISEHNRLYWYRQTLGQGPEFLTYFQNEAQLEKSRLLSDRFSAERPKGSFSTLEIQRTEQGDSAMYLCASSGQDSPSSSEKLFFGSGTQLSVL.

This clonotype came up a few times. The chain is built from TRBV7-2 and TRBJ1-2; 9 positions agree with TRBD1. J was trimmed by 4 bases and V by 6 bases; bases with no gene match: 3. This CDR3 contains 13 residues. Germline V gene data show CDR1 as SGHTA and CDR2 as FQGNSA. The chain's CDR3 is CASSLQGAYGYTF. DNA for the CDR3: TGTGCCAGCAGTTTACAGGGGGCCTATGGCTACACCTTC.

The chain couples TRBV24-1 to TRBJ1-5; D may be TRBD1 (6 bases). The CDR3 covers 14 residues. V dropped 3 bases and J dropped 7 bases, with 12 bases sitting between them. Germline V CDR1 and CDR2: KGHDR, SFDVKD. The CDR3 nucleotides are TGTGCCACCAGTGATCCGGGGGGCGAGCAGCCCCAGCATTTT. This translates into CATSDPGGEQPQHF.

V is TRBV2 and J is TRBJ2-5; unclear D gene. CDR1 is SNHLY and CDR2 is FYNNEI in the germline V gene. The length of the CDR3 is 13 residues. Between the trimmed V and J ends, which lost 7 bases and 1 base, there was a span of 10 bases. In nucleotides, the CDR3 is TGTGCCAGCAACACGGTGACCCAAGAGACCCAGTACTTC. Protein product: CASNTVTQETQYF.

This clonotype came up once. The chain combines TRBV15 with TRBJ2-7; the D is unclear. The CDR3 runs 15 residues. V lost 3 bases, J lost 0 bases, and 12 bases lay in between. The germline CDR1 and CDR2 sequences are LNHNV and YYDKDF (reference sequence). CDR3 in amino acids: CATSRDSMSSYEQYF. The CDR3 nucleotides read TGTGCCACCAGCAGGGATAGCATGAGCTCCTACGAGCAGTACTTC.

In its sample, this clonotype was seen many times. CDR3 nucleotide sequence: TGTGCCAGTTCCTTAGAGGACTATGGCTACACCTTC. The encoded protein is CASSLEDYGYTF. The V call is TRBV19, the J call TRBJ1-2, with D unresolved. The CDR3 is made up of 12 amino acids. Trimming stripped 8 bases from V and 3 bases from J, with 10 bases between. Germline assignment: CDR1 LNHDA and CDR2 SQIVND (reference sequence).

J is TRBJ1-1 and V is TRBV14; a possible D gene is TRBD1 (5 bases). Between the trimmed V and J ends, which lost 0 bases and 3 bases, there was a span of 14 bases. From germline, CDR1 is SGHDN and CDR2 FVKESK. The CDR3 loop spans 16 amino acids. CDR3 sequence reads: CASSQDRGRVHTEAFF. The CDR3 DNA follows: TGTGCCAGCAGCCAAGATCGGGGCAGGGTACACACTGAAGCTTTCTTT.

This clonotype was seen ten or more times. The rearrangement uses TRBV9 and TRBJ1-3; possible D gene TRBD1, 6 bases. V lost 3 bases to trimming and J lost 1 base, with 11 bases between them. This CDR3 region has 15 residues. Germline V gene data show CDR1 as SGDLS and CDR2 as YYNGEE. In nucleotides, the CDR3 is TGTGCCAGCAGCGGGACAGCAGGATCTGGAAACACCATATATTTT. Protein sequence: CASSGTAGSGNTIYF.

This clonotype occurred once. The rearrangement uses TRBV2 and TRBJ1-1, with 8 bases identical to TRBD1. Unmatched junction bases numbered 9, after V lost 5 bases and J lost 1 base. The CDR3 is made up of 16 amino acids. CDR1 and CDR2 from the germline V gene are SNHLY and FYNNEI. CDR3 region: CASSPLTGEGNTEAFF. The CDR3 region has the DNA TGTGCCAGCAGTCCTTTGACAGGGGAAGGGAACACTGAAGCTTTCTTT.

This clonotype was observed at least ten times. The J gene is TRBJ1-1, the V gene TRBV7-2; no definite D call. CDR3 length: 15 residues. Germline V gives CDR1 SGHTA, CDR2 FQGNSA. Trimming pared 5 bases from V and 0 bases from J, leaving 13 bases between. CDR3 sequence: CASSPVGPMNTEAFF. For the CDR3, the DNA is TGTGCCAGCAGCCCAGTCGGCCCCATGAACACTGAAGCTTTCTTT.

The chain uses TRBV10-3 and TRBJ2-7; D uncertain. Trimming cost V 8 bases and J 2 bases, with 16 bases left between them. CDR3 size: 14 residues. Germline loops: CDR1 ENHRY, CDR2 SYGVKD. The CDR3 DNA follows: TGTGCCATCGCTCGTCCTCCCCGGGCCTACGAGCAGTACTTC. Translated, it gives CAIARPPRAYEQYF.

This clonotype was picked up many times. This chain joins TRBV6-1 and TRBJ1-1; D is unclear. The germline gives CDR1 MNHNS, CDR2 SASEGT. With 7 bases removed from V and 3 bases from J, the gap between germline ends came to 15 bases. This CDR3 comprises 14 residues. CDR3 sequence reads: CASTRGRSDTEAFF. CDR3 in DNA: TGTGCCAGCACCCGAGGACGGAGCGACACTGAAGCTTTCTTT.